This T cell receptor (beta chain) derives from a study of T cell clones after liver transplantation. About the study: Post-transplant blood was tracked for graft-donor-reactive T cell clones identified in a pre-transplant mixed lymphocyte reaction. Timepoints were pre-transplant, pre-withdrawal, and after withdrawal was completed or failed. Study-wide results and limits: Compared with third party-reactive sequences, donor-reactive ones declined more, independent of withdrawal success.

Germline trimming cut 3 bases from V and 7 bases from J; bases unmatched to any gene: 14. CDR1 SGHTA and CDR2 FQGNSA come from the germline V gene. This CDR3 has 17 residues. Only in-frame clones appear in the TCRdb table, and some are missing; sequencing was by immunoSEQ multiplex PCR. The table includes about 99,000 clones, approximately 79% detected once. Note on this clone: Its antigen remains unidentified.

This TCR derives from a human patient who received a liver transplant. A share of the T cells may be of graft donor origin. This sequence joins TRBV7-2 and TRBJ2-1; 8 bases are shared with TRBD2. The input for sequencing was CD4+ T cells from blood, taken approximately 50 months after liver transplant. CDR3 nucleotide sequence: TGTGCCAGCAGCTTGGGGCGTAGCGGGGTAATTTGGAATGAGCAGTTCTTC. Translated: CASSLGRSGVIWNEQFF.